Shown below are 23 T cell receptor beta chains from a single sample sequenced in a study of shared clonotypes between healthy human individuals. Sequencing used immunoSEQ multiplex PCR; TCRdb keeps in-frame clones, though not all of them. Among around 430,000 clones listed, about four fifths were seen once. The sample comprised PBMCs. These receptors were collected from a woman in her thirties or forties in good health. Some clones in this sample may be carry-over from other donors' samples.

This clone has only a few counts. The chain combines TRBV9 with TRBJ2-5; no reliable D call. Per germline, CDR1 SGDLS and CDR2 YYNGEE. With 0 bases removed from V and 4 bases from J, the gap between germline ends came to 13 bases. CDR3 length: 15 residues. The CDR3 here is CASSVGATLRETQYF. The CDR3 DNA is TGTGCCAGCAGCGTAGGGGCCACCCTGCGAGAGACCCAGTACTTC.

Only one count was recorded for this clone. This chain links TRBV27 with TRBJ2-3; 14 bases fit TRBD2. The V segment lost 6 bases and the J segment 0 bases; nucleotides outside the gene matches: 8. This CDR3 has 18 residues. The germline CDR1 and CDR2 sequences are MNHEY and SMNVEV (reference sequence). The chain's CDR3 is CASRSPGTSGSSTDTQYF. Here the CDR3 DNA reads TGTGCCAGCAGATCTCCCGGGACTAGCGGGAGTAGCACAGATACGCAGTATTTT.

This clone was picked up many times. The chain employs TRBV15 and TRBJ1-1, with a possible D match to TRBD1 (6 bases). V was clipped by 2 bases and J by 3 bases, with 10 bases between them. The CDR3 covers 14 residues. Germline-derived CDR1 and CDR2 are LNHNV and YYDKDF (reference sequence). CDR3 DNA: TGTGCCACCAGCAGATCGGGGGGCTACACTGAAGCTTTCTTT. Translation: CATSRSGGYTEAFF. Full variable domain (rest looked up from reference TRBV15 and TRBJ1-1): DAMVIQNPRYQVTQFGKPVTLSCSQTLNHNVMYWYQQKSSQAPKLLFHYYDKDFNNEADTPDNFQSRRPNTSFCFLDIRSPGLGDTAMYLCATSRSGGYTEAFFGQGTRLTVV.

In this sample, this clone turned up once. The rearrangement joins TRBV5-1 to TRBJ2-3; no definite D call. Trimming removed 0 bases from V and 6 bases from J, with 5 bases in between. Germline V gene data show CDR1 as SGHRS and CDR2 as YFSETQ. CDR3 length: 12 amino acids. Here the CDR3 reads CASSLAFDTQYF. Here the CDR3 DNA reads TGCGCCAGCAGCTTGGCTTTTGATACGCAGTATTTT.

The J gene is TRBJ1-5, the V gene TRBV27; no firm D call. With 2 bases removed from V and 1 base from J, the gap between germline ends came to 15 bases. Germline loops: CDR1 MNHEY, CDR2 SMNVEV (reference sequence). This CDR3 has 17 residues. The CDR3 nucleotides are TGTGCCAGCAGTTTAGGTTCGGGTCCGCAGAGCAATCAGCCCCAGCATTTT. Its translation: CASSLGSGPQSNQPQHF.

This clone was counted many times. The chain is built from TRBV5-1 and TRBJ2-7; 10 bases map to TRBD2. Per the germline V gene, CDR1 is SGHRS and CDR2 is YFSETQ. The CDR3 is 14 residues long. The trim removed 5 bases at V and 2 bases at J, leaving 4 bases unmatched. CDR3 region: CASRGTSETYEQYF. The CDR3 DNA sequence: TGCGCCAGCAGGGGGACTAGCGAGACCTACGAGCAGTACTTC.

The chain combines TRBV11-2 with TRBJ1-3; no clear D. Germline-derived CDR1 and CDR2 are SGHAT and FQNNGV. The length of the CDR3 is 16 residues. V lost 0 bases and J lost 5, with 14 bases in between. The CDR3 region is CASSLEAGLVRNTIYF. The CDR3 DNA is TGTGCCAGCAGCTTAGAAGCCGGTCTCGTAAGAAACACCATATATTTT.

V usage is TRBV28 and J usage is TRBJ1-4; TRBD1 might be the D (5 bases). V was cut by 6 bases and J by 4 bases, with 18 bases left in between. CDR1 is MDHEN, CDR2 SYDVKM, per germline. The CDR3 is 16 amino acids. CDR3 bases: TGTGCCAGCAGCCTTGCGGGGACCATCCTTAATGAAAAACTGTTTTTT. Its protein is CASSLAGTILNEKLFF.

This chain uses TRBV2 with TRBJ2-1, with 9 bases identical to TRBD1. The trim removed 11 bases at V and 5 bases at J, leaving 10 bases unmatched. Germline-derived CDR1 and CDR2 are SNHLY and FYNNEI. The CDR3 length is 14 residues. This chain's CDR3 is CADKQGAWHNEQFF. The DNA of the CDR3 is TGTGCCGATAAACAGGGGGCATGGCACAATGAGCAGTTCTTC.

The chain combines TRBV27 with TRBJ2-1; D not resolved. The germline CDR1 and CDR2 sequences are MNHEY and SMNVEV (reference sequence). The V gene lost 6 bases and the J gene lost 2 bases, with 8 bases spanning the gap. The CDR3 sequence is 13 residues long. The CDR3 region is CASREGPYNEQFF. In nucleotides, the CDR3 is TGTGCCAGCAGGGAAGGGCCCTACAATGAGCAGTTCTTC.

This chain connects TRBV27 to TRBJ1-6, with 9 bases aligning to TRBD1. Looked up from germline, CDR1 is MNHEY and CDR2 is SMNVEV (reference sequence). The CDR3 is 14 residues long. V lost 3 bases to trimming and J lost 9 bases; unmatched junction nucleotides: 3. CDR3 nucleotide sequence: TGTGCCAGCAGTTTGGGACAGGGTATTTCACCCCTCCACTTT. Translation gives CASSLGQGISPLHF.

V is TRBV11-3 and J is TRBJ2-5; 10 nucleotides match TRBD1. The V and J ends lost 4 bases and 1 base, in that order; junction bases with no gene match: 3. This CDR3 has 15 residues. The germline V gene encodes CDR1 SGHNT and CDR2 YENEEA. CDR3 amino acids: CASSSGQGTQETQYF. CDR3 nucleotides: TGTGCCAGCAGCTCGGGACAGGGGACCCAAGAGACCCAGTACTTC.

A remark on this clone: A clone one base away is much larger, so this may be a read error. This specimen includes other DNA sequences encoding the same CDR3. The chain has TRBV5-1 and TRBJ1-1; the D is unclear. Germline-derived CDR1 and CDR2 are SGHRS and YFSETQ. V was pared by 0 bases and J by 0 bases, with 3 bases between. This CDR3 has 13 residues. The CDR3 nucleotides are TGCGCCAGCAGCTTGGAGGTGAACACTGAAGCTTTCTTT. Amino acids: CASSLEVNTEAFF.

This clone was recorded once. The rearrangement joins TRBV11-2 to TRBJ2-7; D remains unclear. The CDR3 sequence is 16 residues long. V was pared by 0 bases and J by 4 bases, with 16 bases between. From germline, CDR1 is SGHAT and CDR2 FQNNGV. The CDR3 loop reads CASSLDTAQVLYEQYF. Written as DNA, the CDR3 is TGTGCCAGCAGCTTAGATACGGCGCAGGTCTTGTACGAGCAGTACTTC.

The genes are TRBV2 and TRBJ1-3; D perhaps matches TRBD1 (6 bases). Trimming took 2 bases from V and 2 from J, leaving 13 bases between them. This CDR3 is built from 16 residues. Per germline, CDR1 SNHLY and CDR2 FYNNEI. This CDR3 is CASSEQLRGPGNTIYF. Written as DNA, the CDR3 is TGTGCCAGCAGTGAACAGTTACGGGGGCCTGGAAACACCATATATTTT.

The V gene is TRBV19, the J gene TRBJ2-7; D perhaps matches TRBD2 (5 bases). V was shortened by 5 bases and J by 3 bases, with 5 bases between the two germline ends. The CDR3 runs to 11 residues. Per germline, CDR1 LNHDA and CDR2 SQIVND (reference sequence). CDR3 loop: CASSDYYEQYF. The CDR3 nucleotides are TGTGCCAGTAGTGACTACTACGAGCAGTACTTC.

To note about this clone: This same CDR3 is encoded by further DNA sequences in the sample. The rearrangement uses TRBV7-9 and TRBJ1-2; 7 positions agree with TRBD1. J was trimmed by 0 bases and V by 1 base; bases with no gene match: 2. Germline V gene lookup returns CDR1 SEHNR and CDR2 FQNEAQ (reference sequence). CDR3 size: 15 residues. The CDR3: CASSLGTGANYGYTF. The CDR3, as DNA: TGTGCCAGCAGCTTAGGGACAGGAGCTAACTATGGCTACACCTTC.

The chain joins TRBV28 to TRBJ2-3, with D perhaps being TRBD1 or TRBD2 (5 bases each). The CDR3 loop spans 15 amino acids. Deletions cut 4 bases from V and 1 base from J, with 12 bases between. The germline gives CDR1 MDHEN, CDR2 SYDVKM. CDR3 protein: CASSYPGTRTDTQYF. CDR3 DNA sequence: TGTGCCAGCAGTTACCCAGGGACCCGCACAGATACGCAGTATTTT.

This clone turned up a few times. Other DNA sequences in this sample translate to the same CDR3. CDR3 DNA sequence: TGTGCCAGCAGTTTATGGCGGGAGCAGTTCTTC. This gives the protein CASSLWREQFF. This rearrangement joins TRBV28 to TRBJ2-1; D gene uncertain. Trimming left V 0 bases short and J 10 bases short, with 4 bases between. Germline loops: CDR1 MDHEN, CDR2 SYDVKM. The length of the CDR3 is 11 residues.

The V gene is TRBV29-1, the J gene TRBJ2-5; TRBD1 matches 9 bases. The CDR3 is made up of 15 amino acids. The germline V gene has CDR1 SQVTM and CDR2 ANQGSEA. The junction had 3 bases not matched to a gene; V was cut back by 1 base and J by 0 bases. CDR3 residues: CSVEAWDRDQETQYF. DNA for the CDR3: TGCAGCGTTGAAGCCTGGGACAGGGACCAAGAGACCCAGTACTTC.

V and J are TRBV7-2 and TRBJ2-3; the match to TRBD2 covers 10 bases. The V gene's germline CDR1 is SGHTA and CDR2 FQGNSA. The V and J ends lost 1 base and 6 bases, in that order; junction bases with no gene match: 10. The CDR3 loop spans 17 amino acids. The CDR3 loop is CASSLVLAGAAGDTQYF. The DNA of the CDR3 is TGTGCCAGCAGCTTAGTCCTAGCGGGAGCGGCGGGGGATACGCAGTATTTT.

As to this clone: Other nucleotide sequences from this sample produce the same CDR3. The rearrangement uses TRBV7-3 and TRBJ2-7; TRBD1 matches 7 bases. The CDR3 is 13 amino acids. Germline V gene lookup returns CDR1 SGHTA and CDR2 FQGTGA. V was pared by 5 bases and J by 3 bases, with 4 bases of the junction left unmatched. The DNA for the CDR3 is TGTGCCAGCAGCCCGGGACAGAGCTACGAGCAGTACTTC. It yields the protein CASSPGQSYEQYF.

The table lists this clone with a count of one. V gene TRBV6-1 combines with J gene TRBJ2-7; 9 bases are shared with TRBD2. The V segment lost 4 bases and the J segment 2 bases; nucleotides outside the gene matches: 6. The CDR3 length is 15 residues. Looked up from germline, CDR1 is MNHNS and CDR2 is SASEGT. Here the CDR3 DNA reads TGTGCCAGCAGTGTGACTAGCGGAGGGGCCTACGAGCAGTACTTC. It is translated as CASSVTSGGAYEQYF.